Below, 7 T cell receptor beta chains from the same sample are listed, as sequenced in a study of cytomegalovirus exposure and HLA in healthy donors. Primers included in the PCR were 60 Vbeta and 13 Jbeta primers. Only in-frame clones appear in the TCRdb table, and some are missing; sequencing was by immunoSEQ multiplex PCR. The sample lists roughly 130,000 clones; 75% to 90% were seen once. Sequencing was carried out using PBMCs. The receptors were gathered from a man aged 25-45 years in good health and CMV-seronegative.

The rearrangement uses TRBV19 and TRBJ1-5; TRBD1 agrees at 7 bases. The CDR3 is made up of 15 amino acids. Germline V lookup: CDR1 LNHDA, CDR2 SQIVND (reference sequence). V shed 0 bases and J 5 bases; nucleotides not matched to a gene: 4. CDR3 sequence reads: CASSIDTGDYQPQHF. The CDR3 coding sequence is TGTGCCAGTAGTATAGATACAGGGGACTATCAGCCCCAGCATTTT.

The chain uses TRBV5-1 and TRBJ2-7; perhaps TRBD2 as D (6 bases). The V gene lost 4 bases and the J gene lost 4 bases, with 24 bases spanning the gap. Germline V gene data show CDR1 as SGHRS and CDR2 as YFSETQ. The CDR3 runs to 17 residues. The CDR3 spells CASSRGPKSGLYYEQYF. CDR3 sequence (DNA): TGCGCCAGCAGCCGCGGACCAAAGAGCGGGTTGTATTACGAGCAGTACTTC.

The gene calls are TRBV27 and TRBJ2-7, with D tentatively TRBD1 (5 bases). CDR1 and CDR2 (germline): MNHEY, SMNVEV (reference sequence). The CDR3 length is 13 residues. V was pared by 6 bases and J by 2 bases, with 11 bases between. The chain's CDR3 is CASSAGPTYEQYF. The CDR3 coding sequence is TGTGCCAGCAGCGCAGGGCCCACCTACGAGCAGTACTTC.

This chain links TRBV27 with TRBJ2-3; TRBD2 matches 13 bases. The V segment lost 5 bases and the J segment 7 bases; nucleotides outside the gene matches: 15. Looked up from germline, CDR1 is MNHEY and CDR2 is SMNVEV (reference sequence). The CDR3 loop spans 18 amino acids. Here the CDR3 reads CASSLGLAGVWNIYTQYF. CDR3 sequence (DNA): TGTGCCAGCAGTCTAGGACTAGCGGGAGTGTGGAATATATATACGCAGTATTTT.

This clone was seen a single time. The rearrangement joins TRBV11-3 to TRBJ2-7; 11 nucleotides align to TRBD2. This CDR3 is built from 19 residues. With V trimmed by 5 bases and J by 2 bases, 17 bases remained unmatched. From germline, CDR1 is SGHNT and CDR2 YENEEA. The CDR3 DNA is TGTGCCAGCAGCCCCCGGGCCGGCAATAGCGGGAGGGGCCCCTACGAGCAGTACTTC. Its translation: CASSPRAGNSGRGPYEQYF.

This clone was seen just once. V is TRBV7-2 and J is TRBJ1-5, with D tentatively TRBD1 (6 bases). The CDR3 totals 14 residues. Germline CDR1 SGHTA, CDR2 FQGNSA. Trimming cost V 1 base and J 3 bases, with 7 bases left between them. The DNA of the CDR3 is TGTGCCAGCAGCTTAGGGACAGTCAATCAGCCCCAGCATTTT. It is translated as CASSLGTVNQPQHF.

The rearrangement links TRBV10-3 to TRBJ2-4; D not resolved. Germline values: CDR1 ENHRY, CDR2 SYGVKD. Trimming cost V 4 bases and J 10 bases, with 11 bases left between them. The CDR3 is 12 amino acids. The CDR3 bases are TGTGCCATCAGTGTTGCAGGCGAGATTCAGTACTTC. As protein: CAISVAGEIQYF.